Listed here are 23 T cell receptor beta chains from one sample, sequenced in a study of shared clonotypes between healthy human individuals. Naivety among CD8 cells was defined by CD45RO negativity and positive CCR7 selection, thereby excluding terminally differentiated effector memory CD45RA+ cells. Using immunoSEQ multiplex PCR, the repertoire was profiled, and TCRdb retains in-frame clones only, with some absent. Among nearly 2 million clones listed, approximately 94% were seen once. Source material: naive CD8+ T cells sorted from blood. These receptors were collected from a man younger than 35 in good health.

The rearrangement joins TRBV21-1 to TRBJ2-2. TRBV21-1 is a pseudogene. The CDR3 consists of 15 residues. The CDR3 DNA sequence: TGTGCCAGCAGCAAAGGATCGTTGAACACCGGGGAGCTGTTTTTT. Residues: CASSKGSLNTGELFF.

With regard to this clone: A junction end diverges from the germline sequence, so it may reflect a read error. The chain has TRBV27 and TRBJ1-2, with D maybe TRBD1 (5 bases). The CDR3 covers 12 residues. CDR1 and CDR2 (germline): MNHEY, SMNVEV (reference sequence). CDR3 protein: CASSLSGDRPAF. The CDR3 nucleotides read TGTGCCAGCAGTTTATCGGGGGACCGCCCCGCCTTC.

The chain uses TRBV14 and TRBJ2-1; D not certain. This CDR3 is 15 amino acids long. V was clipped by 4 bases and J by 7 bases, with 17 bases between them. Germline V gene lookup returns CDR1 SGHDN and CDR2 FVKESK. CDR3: CASSPAATSWNEQFF. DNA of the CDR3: TGTGCCAGCAGCCCTGCCGCTACCTCGTGGAATGAGCAGTTCTTC.

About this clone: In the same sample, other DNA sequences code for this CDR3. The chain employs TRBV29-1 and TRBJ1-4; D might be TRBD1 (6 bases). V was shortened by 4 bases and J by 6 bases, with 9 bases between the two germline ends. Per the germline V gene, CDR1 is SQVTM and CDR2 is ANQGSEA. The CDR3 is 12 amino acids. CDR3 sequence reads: CSVVGGDEKLFF. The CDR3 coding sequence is TGCAGCGTTGTAGGGGGTGATGAAAAACTGTTTTTT.

The CDR3 bases are TGTGCCAGCAGCCTCCCCGGGGGGAACACCATATATTTT. Its protein is CASSLPGGNTIYF. The rearrangement joins TRBV11-2 to TRBJ1-3; D may be TRBD1 (5 bases). CDR1 SGHAT and CDR2 FQNNGV come from the germline V gene. The V and J ends lost 5 bases and 7 bases respectively, with 12 bases between them. This CDR3 region has 13 residues.

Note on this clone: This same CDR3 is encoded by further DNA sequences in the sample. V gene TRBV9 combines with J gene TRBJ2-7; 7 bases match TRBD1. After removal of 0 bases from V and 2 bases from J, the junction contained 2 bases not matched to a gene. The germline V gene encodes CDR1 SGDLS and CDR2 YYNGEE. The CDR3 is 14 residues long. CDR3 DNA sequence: TGTGCCAGCAGCGTAGGACAGGGCACCTACGAGCAGTACTTC. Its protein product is CASSVGQGTYEQYF.

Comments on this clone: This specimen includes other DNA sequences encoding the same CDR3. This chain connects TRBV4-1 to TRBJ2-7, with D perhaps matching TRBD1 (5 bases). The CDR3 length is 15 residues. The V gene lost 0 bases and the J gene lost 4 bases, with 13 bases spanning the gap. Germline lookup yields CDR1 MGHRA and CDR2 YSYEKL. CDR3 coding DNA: TGCGCCAGCAGCCAAGATCAGGGCAGCAGTTACGAGCAGTACTTC. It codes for CASSQDQGSSYEQYF.

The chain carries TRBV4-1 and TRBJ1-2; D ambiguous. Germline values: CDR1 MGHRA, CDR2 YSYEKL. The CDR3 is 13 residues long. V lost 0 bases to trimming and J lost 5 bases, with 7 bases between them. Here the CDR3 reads CASSQELGYGYTF. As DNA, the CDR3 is TGCGCCAGCAGCCAAGAGTTAGGATATGGCTACACCTTC.

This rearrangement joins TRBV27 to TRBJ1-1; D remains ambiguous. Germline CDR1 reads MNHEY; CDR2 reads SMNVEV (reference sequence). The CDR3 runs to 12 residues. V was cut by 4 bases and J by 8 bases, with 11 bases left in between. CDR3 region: CASSSPPREAFF. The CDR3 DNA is TGTGCCAGCAGTTCACCTCCGAGGGAAGCTTTCTTT.

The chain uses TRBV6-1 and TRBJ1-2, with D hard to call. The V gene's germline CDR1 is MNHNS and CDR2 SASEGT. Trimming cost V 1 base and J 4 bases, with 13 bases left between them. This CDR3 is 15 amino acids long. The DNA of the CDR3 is TGTGCCAGCAGTGAAGAGGTCAGTGGGAGCTATGGCTACACCTTC. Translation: CASSEEVSGSYGYTF.

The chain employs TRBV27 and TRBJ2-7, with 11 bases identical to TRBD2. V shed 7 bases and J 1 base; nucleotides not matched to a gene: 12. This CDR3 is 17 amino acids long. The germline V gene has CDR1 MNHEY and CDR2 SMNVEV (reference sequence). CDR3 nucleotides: TGTGCCAGCAAACCCATAGCGGGAGGGCCCTCTTCCTACGAGCAGTACTTC. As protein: CASKPIAGGPSSYEQYF.

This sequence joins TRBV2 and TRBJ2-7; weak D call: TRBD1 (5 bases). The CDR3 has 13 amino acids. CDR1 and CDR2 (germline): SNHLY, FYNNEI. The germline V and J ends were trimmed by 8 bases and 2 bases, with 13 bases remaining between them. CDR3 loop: CASYSTGTYEQYF. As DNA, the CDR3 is TGTGCCAGCTACTCCACAGGAACCTACGAGCAGTACTTC.

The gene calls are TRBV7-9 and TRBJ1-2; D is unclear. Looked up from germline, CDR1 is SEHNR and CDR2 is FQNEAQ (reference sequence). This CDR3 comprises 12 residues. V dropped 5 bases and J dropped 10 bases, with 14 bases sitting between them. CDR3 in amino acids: CASSPLGVNYTF. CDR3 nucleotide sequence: TGTGCCAGCAGCCCCCTTGGGGTTAACTACACCTTC.

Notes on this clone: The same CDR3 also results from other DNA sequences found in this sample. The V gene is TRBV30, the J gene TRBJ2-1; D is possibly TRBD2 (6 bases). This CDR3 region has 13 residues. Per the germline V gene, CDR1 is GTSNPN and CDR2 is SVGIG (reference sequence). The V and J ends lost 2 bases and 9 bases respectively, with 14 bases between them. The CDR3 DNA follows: TGTGCCTGGAGTACAACCGGGGGTTCTGAGCAGTTCTTC. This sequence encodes CAWSTTGGSEQFF.

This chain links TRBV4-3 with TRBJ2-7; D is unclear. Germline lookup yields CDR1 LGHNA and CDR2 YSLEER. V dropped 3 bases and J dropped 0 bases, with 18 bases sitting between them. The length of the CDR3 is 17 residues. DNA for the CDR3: TGCGCCAGCAGCCACTCCCCGGACCCGTCACTCTCCTACGAGCAGTACTTC. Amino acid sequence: CASSHSPDPSLSYEQYF.

The chain's CDR3 is CSVDGLAELGTNNEQFF. The CDR3 DNA is TGCAGCGTTGACGGGCTAGCGGAGCTCGGAACCAACAATGAGCAGTTCTTC. The chain recombines TRBV29-1 with TRBJ2-1, with 7 bases fitting TRBD2. The trim removed 3 bases at V and 5 bases at J, leaving 16 bases unmatched. CDR1 and CDR2 from the germline V gene are SQVTM and ANQGSEA. The CDR3 covers 17 residues.

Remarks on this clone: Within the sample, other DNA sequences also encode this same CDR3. The CDR3 loop reads CASSPGGSYEQYF. The CDR3 DNA reads as TGTGCCAGCAGCCCCGGGGGATCCTACGAGCAGTACTTC. The V and J genes are TRBV5-4 and TRBJ2-7; perhaps TRBD2 as D (6 bases). The CDR3 contains 13 residues. V was pared by 4 bases and J by 1 base, with 9 bases between. Germline V gene sequence: CDR1 SGHNT, CDR2 YYREEE (reference sequence).

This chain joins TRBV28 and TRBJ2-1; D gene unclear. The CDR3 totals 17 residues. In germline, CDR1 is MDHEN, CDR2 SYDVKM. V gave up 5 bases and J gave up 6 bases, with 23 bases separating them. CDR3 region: CASSPHYAHGVLNEQFF. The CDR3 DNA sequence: TGTGCCAGCAGTCCCCATTATGCCCACGGAGTTCTCAATGAGCAGTTCTTC.

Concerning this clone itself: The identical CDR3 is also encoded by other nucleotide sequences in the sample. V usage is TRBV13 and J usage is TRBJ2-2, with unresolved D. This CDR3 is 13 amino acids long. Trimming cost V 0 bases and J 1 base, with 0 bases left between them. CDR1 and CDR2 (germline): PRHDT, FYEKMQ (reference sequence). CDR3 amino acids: CASSLGNTGELFF. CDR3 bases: TGTGCCAGCAGCTTAGGGAACACCGGGGAGCTGTTTTTT.

The CDR3 spells CSVEEGDTMGDTQYF. CDR3 in DNA: TGCAGCGTTGAAGAAGGGGACACTATGGGAGATACGCAGTATTTT. The J gene is TRBJ2-3, the V gene TRBV29-1; possible D gene TRBD1, 6 bases. Germline lookup yields CDR1 SQVTM and CDR2 ANQGSEA. V lost 0 bases, J lost 5 bases, and 15 bases lay in between. The CDR3 loop spans 15 amino acids.

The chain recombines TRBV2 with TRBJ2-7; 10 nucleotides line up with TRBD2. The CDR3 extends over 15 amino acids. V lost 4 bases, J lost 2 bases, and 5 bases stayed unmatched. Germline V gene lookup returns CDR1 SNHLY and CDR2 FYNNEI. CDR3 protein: CASSGTSGVTYEQYF. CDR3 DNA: TGTGCCAGCAGTGGAACTAGCGGGGTTACCTACGAGCAGTACTTC.

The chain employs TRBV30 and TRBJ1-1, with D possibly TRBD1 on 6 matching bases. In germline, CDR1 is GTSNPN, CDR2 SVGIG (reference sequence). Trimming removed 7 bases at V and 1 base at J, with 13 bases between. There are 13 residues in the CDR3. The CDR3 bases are TGTGCCTACGTAAGGGGGGGGAACACTGAAGCTTTCTTT. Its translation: CAYVRGGNTEAFF.

The CDR3 sequence: CASSLGQATYQETQYF. DNA for the CDR3: TGCGCCAGCAGCTTGGGACAGGCGACGTACCAAGAGACCCAGTACTTC. The chain couples TRBV5-1 to TRBJ2-5; tentatively, D is TRBD1 (6 bases). The V and J ends lost 0 bases and 0 bases respectively, with 12 bases between them. Looked up from germline, CDR1 is SGHRS and CDR2 is YFSETQ. CDR3 size: 16 residues.